This TCR beta chain was captured in a study of cytomegalovirus exposure and HLA in healthy donors. Concerning this clone: Its antigen remains unidentified.

The germline V gene has CDR1 SQVTM and CDR2 ANQGSEA. With 5 bases removed from V and 0 bases from J, the gap between germline ends came to 7 bases. The CDR3 runs 13 residues. Study-level points and caveats: Reports credit the classifier with highly specific, highly sensitive diagnosis of cytomegalovirus status. An assumption of roughly uniform sequencing depth across donors underlay the presence/absence analyses. TCR beta chains associated with HLA were, in a later analysis, more clonally expanded than equally common others.

The PCR made use of 60 Vbeta and 13 Jbeta primers. Only in-frame clones appear in the TCRdb table, and some are missing; sequencing was by immunoSEQ multiplex PCR. This sample has around 130,000 clones, with approximately 70% found just once. V and J are TRBV29-1 and TRBJ1-4, with unresolved D. This clonotype originated in a woman aged 25 to 39 in good health and CMV-seronegative. The sample was PBMCs. CDR3: CSVSDTTNEKLFF. Here the CDR3 DNA reads TGCAGCGTTAGCGATACAACTAATGAAAAACTGTTTTTT.